A selection of T cell receptor beta chains follows, all from one sample in a study of blood T cell repertoires in COVID-19. Clones were read by immunoSEQ multiplex PCR, and TCRdb kept only the in-frame ones, dropping some. Seen here are over 200,000 clones, approximately 90% observed once, and the top ten hold less than 3.5%. The specimen sequenced was peripheral blood. These receptors all come from a man younger than 40 with COVID-19, enrolled during active disease. Each CDR3 is given with its conserved first and last residue. A D gene is named only where the DNA matches it firmly. Not every row has a clone size; where given, it reads once, few, many or a size class.

TRBV24-1	.	.	TRBJ2-1	CATSDSRGTNYNEQFF	TGTGCCACCAGTGATTCCCGGGGGACCAATTACAATGAGCAGTTCTTC
TRBV5-6	.	TRBD1	TRBJ2-1	CASSRRPGQGAYNEQFF	TGTGCCAGCAGCCGAAGGCCGGGACAGGGCGCCTACAATGAGCAGTTCTTC
TRBV12-3/TRBV12-4	.	.	TRBJ1-5	CASSMGPLPQHF	TGTGCCAGCAGTATGGGCCCGCTGCCCCAGCATTTT
TRBV25-1	.	.	TRBJ1-3	CASRQTSGNTIYF	TGTGCCAGTCGACAGACCTCTGGAAACACCATATATTTT
TRBV20-1	.	.	TRBJ2-1	CSASSRDNEQFF	TGCAGTGCTAGTAGCAGGGACAATGAGCAGTTCTTC
TRBV9	.	.	TRBJ2-1	CASSVLEGSYNEQFF	TGTGCCAGCAGCGTTCTGGAGGGCTCCTACAATGAGCAGTTCTTC
TRBV6-5	.	TRBD1	TRBJ2-7	CASSPGQGISYEQYF	TGTGCCAGCAGTCCTGGACAGGGCATCTCCTACGAGCAGTACTTC
TRBV6-5	.	TRBD1	TRBJ2-7	CASSYSLGTGIYEQYF	TGTGCCAGCAGTTACTCACTAGGGACAGGGATCTACGAGCAGTACTTC
TRBV4-2	.	TRBD2	TRBJ2-4	CAISTDPTSGKYIQYF	TGTGCCATATCGACGGATCCTACTAGCGGGAAGTACATTCAGTACTTC
TRBV5-4	.	TRBD2	TRBJ2-5	CASSLQLAGRETQYF	TGTGCCAGCAGCTTGCAACTAGCGGGACGGGAGACCCAGTACTTC
TRBV4-1	.	TRBD2	TRBJ2-3	CASSRLAGTDTQYF	TGCGCCAGCAGCCGACTAGCGGGCACAGATACGCAGTATTTT
TRBV4-2	.	.	TRBJ2-3	CASSQDPARSRDIPAMDTQYF	TGTGCCAGCAGCCAAGATCCCGCAAGATCCCGGGACATCCCGGCGATGGATACGCAGTATTTT
TRBV7-9	.	TRBD1	TRBJ1-3	CASSPDRVLSGNTIYF	TGTGCCAGCAGCCCCGACAGGGTCCTCTCTGGAAACACCATATATTTT
TRBV29-1	medium-sized	TRBD1	TRBJ1-1	CSVVGRGRMNTEAFF	TGCAGCGTTGTGGGCAGGGGGCGCATGAACACTGAAGCTTTCTTT
TRBV18	.	TRBD1	TRBJ1-2	CASSPSGQGGSLDYTF	TGTGCCAGCTCACCCTCGGGACAGGGAGGAAGTCTGGACTACACCTTC
TRBV11-2	.	TRBD2	TRBJ2-7	CASSLQSLAGVYEQYF	TGTGCCAGCAGCTTACAGTCACTAGCGGGAGTGTACGAGCAGTACTTC
TRBV7-2	.	TRBD1	TRBJ2-7	CASSTTGYEQYF	TGTGCCAGCAGCACGACAGGGTACGAGCAGTACTTC
TRBV28	.	.	TRBJ1-1	CASSLWAGADRRTEAFF	TGTGCCAGCAGTTTATGGGCAGGGGCGGACCGGCGCACTGAAGCTTTCTTT
TRBV27	.	.	TRBJ2-7	CASSFRGDYEQYF	TGTGCCAGCAGTTTTCGCGGGGACTACGAGCAGTACTTC
TRBV5-4	.	TRBD1	TRBJ1-4	CASSSGQGVSNEKLFF	TGTGCCAGCAGCAGCGGACAGGGGGTTTCTAATGAAAAACTGTTTTTT
TRBV19	.	.	TRBJ1-4	CASSGARRGKLFF	TGTGCCAGTAGTGGGGCTCGGAGAGGAAAACTGTTTTTT
TRBV18	.	.	TRBJ1-1	CASSPGQNTEAFF	TGTGCCAGCTCACCAGGGCAGAACACTGAAGCTTTCTTT
TRBV29-1	.	TRBD2	TRBJ2-7	CSVGRENLYEQYF	TGCAGCGTTGGGCGGGAGAACCTCTACGAGCAGTACTTC
TRBV7-2	once	TRBD1	TRBJ2-7	CASSLDRTGQGYYEQYF	TGTGCCAGCAGCTTAGACAGGACGGGACAGGGGTACTACGAGCAGTACTTC
TRBV19	once	.	TRBJ1-2	CASTPYVLDTGRYGYTF	TGTGCCAGTACCCCGTATGTCCTGGACACAGGGCGTTATGGCTACACCTTC
TRBV25-1	once	TRBD1	TRBJ1-6	CASSDPRTGEGPLHF	TGTGCCAGCAGTGACCCCCGGACAGGCGAGGGTCCCCTCCACTTT
TRBV11-2	once	.	TRBJ2-7	CASSRDSSYEQYF	TGTGCCAGCAGTCGGGACTCCTCCTACGAGCAGTACTTC
TRBV5-6	.	.	TRBJ2-3	CASSFRAGRGTDTQYF	TGTGCCAGCAGCTTTAGAGCCGGCAGGGGCACAGATACGCAGTATTTT
TRBV19	.	TRBD1	TRBJ1-1	CASKTDGTGGYFDTEAFF	TGTGCCAGTAAAACCGATGGGACAGGGGGATACTTTGACACTGAAGCTTTCTTT
TRBV27	.	.	TRBJ1-6	CATRGARLNSPLHF	TGTGCCACCCGGGGGGCTAGGCTTAATTCACCCCTCCACTTT
TRBV5-1	.	.	TRBJ2-1	CASSQSGPAAYNEQFF	TGCGCCAGCAGCCAATCTGGGCCCGCCGCTTACAATGAGCAGTTCTTC
TRBV7-2	.	TRBD1	TRBJ2-3	CASGPQGASTDF	TGTGCCAGCGGACCCCAGGGGGCTTCGACAGATTTT
TRBV2	.	TRBD1	TRBJ1-4	CASRGQTNEKLFF	TGTGCCAGCAGGGGACAGACAAATGAAAAACTGTTTTTT
TRBV5-1	.	.	TRBJ1-3	CASSLGTDSSGNTIYF	TGCGCCAGCAGCTTGGGGACAGACTCCTCTGGAAACACCATATATTTT
TRBV5-1	.	TRBD1	TRBJ2-7	CASSLRPGQNSYEQYF	TGCGCCAGCAGCTTGAGACCGGGACAGAATTCCTACGAGCAGTACTTC
TRBV28	.	.	TRBJ1-1	CASSPPGGLSNTEAFF	TGTGCCAGCAGTCCCCCGGGGGGGTTATCGAACACTGAAGCTTTCTTT
TRBV19	few	TRBD1	TRBJ1-4	CASHSDRGLTNEKLFF	TGTGCCAGCCACTCGGACAGGGGATTAACTAATGAAAAACTGTTTTTT
TRBV6-5	.	TRBD1	TRBJ1-4	CASTSRGQGWEKLFF	TGTGCCAGCACCTCACGAGGACAGGGTTGGGAAAAACTGTTTTTT
TRBV7-2	.	.	TRBJ1-3	CASSFREGGNTIYF	TGTGCCAGCAGCTTTCGGGAGGGTGGAAACACCATATATTTT
TRBV30	few	.	TRBJ1-5	CAWRRGGGSNQPQHF	TGTGCCTGGAGAAGGGGGGGCGGTAGCAATCAGCCCCAGCATTTT
TRBV28	.	.	TRBJ2-3	CASSPGVHTDTQYF	TGTGCCAGCAGTCCAGGGGTTCACACAGATACGCAGTATTTT
TRBV3-1/TRBV3-2	.	TRBD1	TRBJ2-1	CASSQAYPGQRPNEQFF	TGTGCCAGCAGCCAAGCATATCCGGGACAGCGGCCCAATGAGCAGTTCTTC
TRBV9	once	.	TRBJ2-7	CASSVGTVAYEQYF	TGTGCCAGCAGCGTAGGCACGGTAGCCTACGAGCAGTACTTC
TRBV28	.	.	TRBJ1-2	CASTEEGYWRKNYGYTF	TGTGCCAGCACCGAGGAGGGGTATTGGAGGAAGAACTATGGCTACACCTTC
TRBV7-8	.	TRBD1	TRBJ1-6	CASSLKPGQDYNSPLHF	TGTGCCAGCAGCTTAAAACCGGGACAGGACTATAATTCACCCCTCCACTTT
TRBV4-1	.	TRBD2	TRBJ2-7	CASSQDVTGTSYEQYF	TGCGCCAGCAGCCAAGATGTCACCGGGACTAGCTACGAGCAGTACTTC
TRBV27	.	TRBD1	TRBJ1-5	CASSLPRDRGPFYSNQPQHF	TGTGCCAGCAGTTTACCCCGGGACAGGGGGCCCTTCTATAGCAATCAGCCCCAGCATTTT
TRBV7-8	.	.	TRBJ1-2	CASSLESRGDYGYTF	TGTGCCAGCAGCCTAGAATCTCGGGGAGACTATGGCTACACCTTC
TRBV24-1	.	.	TRBJ1-1	CATSGAVNTEAFF	TGTGCCACCAGTGGGGCAGTCAACACTGAAGCTTTCTTT
TRBV25-1	.	TRBD2	TRBJ2-1	CASTETAGGLYNEQFF	TGTGCCAGCACAGAAACGGCGGGGGGGCTATACAATGAGCAGTTCTTC
TRBV9	.	.	TRBJ1-1	CASSVPGSTEAFF	TGTGCCAGCAGCGTTCCGGGGAGCACTGAAGCTTTCTTT
TRBV9	.	.	TRBJ2-7	CASSHKAGYHYEQYF	TGTGCCAGCAGCCACAAGGCAGGGTACCACTACGAGCAGTACTTC
TRBV5-1	.	.	TRBJ1-2	CASGVFRAMGNYGYTF	TGCGCCAGCGGAGTCTTCAGGGCCATGGGGAACTATGGCTACACCTTC
TRBV9	.	TRBD1	TRBJ1-6	CASSAGTGGSNSPLHF	TGTGCCAGCAGCGCCGGGACAGGGGGAAGTAATTCACCCCTCCACTTT
TRBV9	.	.	TRBJ1-6	CASSPGQSSYNSPLHF	TGTGCCAGCAGCCCCGGACAGAGCTCCTATAATTCACCCCTCCACTTT
TRBV5-4	once	.	TRBJ2-3	CASSSAVLTDTQYF	TGTGCCAGCAGCTCTGCGGTTCTCACAGATACGCAGTATTTT